The rows below give T cell receptor beta chains drawn from one sample of a study of cytomegalovirus exposure and HLA in healthy donors. Here immunoSEQ multiplex PCR was the method, and the copy in TCRdb shows in-frame clones only, minus some. The table shows some 160,000 clones, with approximately 77% occurring only once. Sequenced: PBMCs. These receptor sequences come from a man aged 45-65 years in good health and CMV-seropositive. CDR3s include the opening cysteine and the closing phenylalanine or tryptophan.

v_call	j_call	cdr3_aa
TRBV6-5	TRBJ2-7	CASSRDRGYYEQYF
TRBV30	TRBJ2-7	CAWRQTGHEQYF
TRBV6-5	TRBJ1-1	CASSYDPGQGTEAFF
TRBV7-6	TRBJ2-1	CASSLGTGVVNEQFF
TRBV18	TRBJ2-1	CASSPPGRSSYNEQFF
TRBV6-5	TRBJ1-3	CASSSPRYLGNTIYF
TRBV19	TRBJ1-5	CASSTQGDAHQPQHF
TRBV10-1	TRBJ2-1	CASSGGTGGYNEQFF
TRBV4-3	TRBJ1-2	CASSQDTGGPGGYTF
TRBV27	TRBJ2-7	CASSSGTEVYEQYF
TRBV6-1	TRBJ1-5	CATLPGMGNQPQHF
TRBV18	TRBJ2-1	CASSRGLAGVTNEQFF
TRBV4-3	TRBJ2-2	CASSQTTPGGRRTGELFF
TRBV1	TRBJ2-3	CTSTGTDTSTDTQYF
TRBV7-7	TRBJ2-1	CASSLTSGGVGEQFF
TRBV25-1	TRBJ1-1	CASMGQNTEAFF
TRBV11-1	TRBJ2-6	CASSFRAGGSGANVLTF
TRBV7-2	TRBJ1-1	CASSKSGTGNTEAFF
TRBV29-1	TRBJ1-5	CSVGQMNNQPQHF
TRBV7-9	TRBJ2-7	CASSDRGRPSYEQYF
TRBV7-7	TRBJ2-7	CASSFRQGLGYEQYF
TRBV4-3	TRBJ1-2	CASSQVQVVLDGYTF
TRBV7-8	TRBJ1-2	CASSLVAGTGPNYGYTF
TRBV5-6	TRBJ2-5	CASSWGGKETQYF
TRBV7-2	TRBJ1-2	CASSLGLTGVVRGYTF
TRBV2	TRBJ2-5	CASSENRGLGGTQYF
TRBV7-9	TRBJ2-1	CASSSPRGGHVKQFF
TRBV5-1	TRBJ2-7	CATSFGTGGFYEQYF
TRBV6-6	TRBJ1-6	CASSYSDGRNSPLHF
TRBV10-1	TRBJ2-7	CASSEPSRGDDEQYF
TRBV19	TRBJ2-7	CASSIEGQGHYEQYF
TRBV4-3	TRBJ2-5	CASSQENALETQYF
TRBV10-2	TRBJ1-2	CASSLMQGTKANYGYTF
TRBV9	TRBJ1-1	CASSVGPQGEAFF
TRBV29-1	TRBJ1-3	CSGLLVGERAIYF
TRBV4-3	TRBJ1-2	CASSPNLPGQGFLFGYTF
TRBV6-1	.	CASFRQGLASEQYF
TRBV2	TRBJ1-1	CASSVPGATMNTEAFF
TRBV11-2	TRBJ1-1	CASSAPLGRTLAFF
TRBV18	TRBJ2-1	CASSPLDRALYNEQFF
TRBV4-1	TRBJ1-1	CASSQGRGQEGPEAFF
TRBV5-5	TRBJ2-6	CASSWGQPSGANVLTF
TRBV5-4	TRBJ2-7	CASSWRQGSYEQYF
TRBV2	TRBJ1-1	CASASRFQAEAFF
TRBV6-5	TRBJ1-2	CASSYTRTGGNYGYTF
TRBV4-1	TRBJ2-5	CASSQRQGAREETQYF
TRBV2	TRBJ2-3	CASRTSGGTRTDTQYF
TRBV6-5	TRBJ2-7	CASNPVEGAVYEQYF
TRBV10-3	TRBJ1-1	CAISGGRNTEAFF
TRBV18	TRBJ2-7	CASSPTGSAYEQYF
TRBV18	TRBJ1-1	CASSPRGGDTEAFF